This TCR beta chain was recovered during a study of CD8 T cells in ankylosing spondylitis (TCRdb year 2017). For the study in its entirety: To find TCR variants linked to disease, the study profiled T cell receptor beta repertoires in ankylosing spondylitis patients and healthy donors. Peripheral blood was sampled, and synovial fluid was additionally collected from ankylosing spondylitis patients. In total, the full study cohort was made up of 95 to 110 healthy donors and roughly 27 ankylosing spondylitis patients. Points the paper makes about the study in general: Blood from ankylosing spondylitis patients appeared to be characterized by a TCR beta motif made up of about 8 highly homologous amino acid variants. Some motif variants were previously reported in synovial fluid and blood of reactive arthritis patients, suggesting common disease-initiation mechanisms. In peripheral blood, the disease-linked clones were found at relatively low frequencies and had a CD8+ phenotype. Significant enrichment of the disease-linked clones was reported in matched synovial fluid samples from ankylosing spondylitis patients.

This clonotype has ten or more counts. What this receptor recognizes is not known. No base quality information exists; no much larger clone differs at one position. Cut back by 7 bases and 3 bases, the V and J ends lie 15 bases apart. Sequences ENHRY (CDR1) and SYGVKD (CDR2) are obtained from the germline V gene. CDR3 length: 14 amino acids, cysteine to phenylalanine. Of the read, only the CDR3 DNA is kept; its 42 bases are in frame from base 1. Data came from an Illumina HiSeq 2500. TCR beta libraries were prepared by quantitative 5'-RACE with molecular barcodes. Per the source publication's procedure: A new computational method, built on a probabilistic model of VDJ rearrangement, was used to identify disease-linked TCR variants. TCRdb reprocessed the public reads (quality trimming at Q25 with fastp, clone calling with MiXCR) and kept in-frame beta chains. All rows with the same CDR3 protein become a single entry with the most common DNA and genes. The V and J calls reflect TCRdb's pipeline rather than the authors' work. The sample table contains roughly 700,000 distinct CDR3 sequences; only one count was recorded for about 20% of them. The ten biggest clones cover over 15% of the sample.

The chain was built from TRBV10-3 and TRBJ1-1; there is no confident call for the D gene. The sample taken for sequencing was blood, either unsorted or a sorted T cell fraction (not recorded which). This TCR was sampled from a male donor with ankylosing spondylitis. The CDR3 region: CAIKTTGSDTEAFF. The DNA reads as follows: TGTGCCATCAAGACTACGGGGTCGGACACTGAAGCTTTCTTT.